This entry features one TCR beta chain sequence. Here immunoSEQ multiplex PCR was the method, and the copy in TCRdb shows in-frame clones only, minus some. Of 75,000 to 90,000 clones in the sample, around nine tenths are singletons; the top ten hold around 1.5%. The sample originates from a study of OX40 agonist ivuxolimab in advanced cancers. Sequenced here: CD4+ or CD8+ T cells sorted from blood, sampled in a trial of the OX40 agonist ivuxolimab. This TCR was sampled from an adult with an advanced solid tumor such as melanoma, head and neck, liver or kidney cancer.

The CDR3 bases are TGCGCCAGCCGCACGCAGGGGACCCTTGGTGAAAAACTGTTTTTT. Amino acid sequence: CASRTQGTLGEKLFF. This chain links TRBV5-1 with TRBJ1-4; TRBD1 might be the D (6 bases). Germline lookup yields CDR1 SGHRS and CDR2 YFSETQ. The length of the CDR3 is 15 residues. The V and J ends lost 7 bases and 7 bases respectively, with 20 bases between them.